This T cell receptor beta chain was obtained from a study of shared clonotypes between healthy human individuals. Sequencing was performed with immunoSEQ multiplex PCR; in TCRdb, only in-frame clones are kept and a portion is missing. The sample holds about 2.1 million clones, roughly 91% seen once. CDR1 and CDR2 (germline): SQVTM, ANQGSEA. The CDR3 length is 14 residues. J was trimmed by 2 bases and V by 7 bases; bases with no gene match: 11. CD8 cells regarded as naive lacked CD45RO, were positively chosen for CCR7, and omitted terminally differentiated effector memory CD45RA+ cells. The TCR originated in a man in his late teens or twenties in good health. Some clones in this sample may be carry-over from other donors' samples. The sequencing input was naive CD8+ T cells from PBMCs. This sequence joins TRBV29-1 and TRBJ2-7; 7 bases fit TRBD2. As DNA, the CDR3 is TGCAGCGGCCGCGGGGGAGGGCCCACCTACGAGCAGTACTTC. Encoded protein: CSGRGGGPTYEQYF.